This TCR beta chain was identified during a study of shared clonotypes between healthy human individuals (dated by TCRdb to the early 2020s). With regard to the full study: The cohort comprised two women and a few men aged 18 to 49 years. Per donor, three plates each were used for CD4 naive and CD4 memory, two for CD8 naive, and one for CD8 memory. Each donor's leukapheresis produced roughly between roughly 0.85 and 10 billion PBMCs. To estimate repertoire size and how much clonotypes are shared between individuals, the study performed deep sequencing of blood TCR repertoires from a few healthy adults. To increase sequencing depth and limit assay-specific biases, TCR repertoire library preparation and sequencing were carried out by different laboratories using diverse techniques.

In regard to this clone: Its antigen specificity is not known. One base away there is no much larger clone; base qualities are not given.

Using the deep immunoSEQ assay, multiplex PCR amplified TCR CDR3 regions from genomic DNA. Extracted genomic DNA from each cell subset was spread evenly across all wells of several immunoSEQ 96-well plates, with each plate serving as a replicate. Each replicate PCR for sorted subsets received around 200 ng genomic DNA, equal to 30,000 or so T cell genomes. Purified libraries were measured with a Qubit 3.0 fluorometer, size-checked on a Bioanalyzer 2100, and measured again with the KAPA Library Quantification kit. Each immunoSEQ 96-well plate was sequenced on its own single-read 150-cycle Illumina NextSeq 550 flow cell. From the authors' description of their analysis: Because the immunoSEQ output included only junctional sequences and no quality scores, the filtering could not be the same as the filtering used for full-length reads. To assign V/J genes and CDR3, sequences were annotated against IMGT germline references using PyIR, a Python wrapper for IgBLAST v1.9. Any read was removed if the V/J assignment was weak (E-value above 1e-6), the CDR3 was missing, or the read contained stop codons, out-of-frame junctions, or ambiguous translated residues. V3J clonotypes were defined as sequences sharing the same inferred V gene, J gene, and CDR3 amino acid sequence. To compute the percentage overlap between repertoires, the number of shared unique clonotypes was divided by the size of the smaller repertoire. RTK rarefaction, the Chao1 estimator, and Recon v2.1 estimates of unobserved clonotypes were used to assess repertoire richness. Generation probabilities for all TCRbeta clonotypes obtained by the gDNA method from a handful of donors were computed using OLGA. TCRdb obtained this table from immuneACCESS and retained in-frame rearrangements with V and J assigned. These tables miss some clones; where compared with another copy, unresolved V genes account for less than half of the shortfall, and the remainder is unexplained. V, J and clone size reflect that table, while D and trimming were determined from the DNA. The sample has 2.5 million or so clones on record, approximately 94% of them singletons. Clones ranked in the top ten supply around 0.15% of the sample.

The donors were healthy, HIV-negative adults who had no recently reported acute infections or vaccinations. All donors were Caucasian adults living in Nashville, Tennessee, USA. CD4+ T cells were enriched by magnetic negative selection; naive cells were then positively selected on CD45RA, and the negative fraction formed the memory subset. Blood was collected by leukapheresis, and PBMCs were isolated by Ficoll-Histopaque density gradient centrifugation and then cryopreserved in liquid nitrogen vapor phase. Analytical flow cytometry was used to check the purity and quantity of each magnetically sorted T cell population. From each sorted fraction, genomic DNA was isolated and quantified by UV absorbance on a Nanodrop 2000c. Overall study results and their limits: Compared with non-shared clonotypes, clonotypes shared by all four sorted-subset donors had higher generation probabilities. The small number of donors limited the genetic and exposure-history diversity represented. Roughly 5.2% of naive CD4, 3.5% of naive CD8, approximately 2% of memory CD4, and approximately 0.39% of memory CD8 clonotypes were shared across a few donors. Sampling was limited to blood, and TCR repertoires in tissue likely differ from TCR repertoires in blood. Based on pairwise subsampling, the degree of clonotype sharing among donors was expected to be affected by sequencing depth. Naive subsets generally had larger estimated clonotype richness than memory subsets. Incomplete sequencing was indicated by rarefaction of sorted-subset datasets, despite the large sequencing depth.

Per the germline V gene, SGHRS is the CDR1 and YFSETQ is the CDR2. The CDR3 has 15 amino acids, counting the end cysteine and phenylalanine. The DNA shown is the 45-base CDR3, in frame from base 1. Trimming costs V 0 bases and J 2 bases, and their ends lie 10 bases apart. This receptor chain uses TRBV5-1 and TRBJ2-3, and TRBD1 may be the D gene, going by 6 matching bases. Sequencing input: naive CD4+ T cells sorted from blood. The sample's cell subset or site label, decoded: CD45RA+ positively selected. The sequence was collected from a young man in good health. The DNA sequence is as follows: TGCGCCAGCAGCTTGGGGGACATCATCACAGATACGCAGTATTTT. This encodes CASSLGDIITDTQYF.